The rows below give T cell receptor beta chains drawn from one sample of a study of blood T cell repertoires in COVID-19. The data were produced by immunoSEQ multiplex PCR, yet TCRdb's version contains in-frame clones alone and is incomplete. The table shows about 80,000 clones, with around 79% occurring only once. Sequenced: peripheral blood. The origin of the receptors is a human donor in a cohort sampled during active COVID-19. The CDR3 runs from the conserved cysteine through the conserved F or W. A D gene is named only where the DNA matches it firmly. Only some rows state a clone size, as once, few, many or a class for expanded clones.

d_gene	abundance	v_gene	j_gene	CDR3aa	CDR3nt
TRBD1	NA	TRBV27	TRBJ1-4	CASSPGGQGATNEKLFF	TGTGCCAGCAGTCCTGGGGGACAGGGAGCAACTAATGAAAAACTGTTTTTT
TRBD1	NA	TRBV24-1	TRBJ2-2	CATSDWTGSTGELFF	TGTGCCACCAGTGATTGGACAGGGAGCACCGGGGAGCTGTTTTTT
NA	NA	TRBV24-1	TRBJ2-4	CATSDGGPGQYF	TGTGCCACCAGTGACGGCGGGCCGGGTCAGTACTTC
NA	NA	TRBV3-1/TRBV3-2	TRBJ1-2	CASSQDLQGINYGYTF	TGTGCCAGCAGCCAAGATTTGCAGGGCATCAACTATGGCTACACCTTC
NA	NA	TRBV4-1	TRBJ1-1	CASSQDSTDPGEAFF	TGCGCCAGCAGCCAAGATTCCACTGATCCGGGTGAAGCTTTCTTT
TRBD1	NA	TRBV5-6	TRBJ2-3	CASSLRGPRSTDTQYF	TGTGCCAGCAGCCTCAGGGGGCCTCGTAGCACAGATACGCAGTATTTT
TRBD1	NA	TRBV19	TRBJ1-5	CASMGDRVSNQPQHF	TGTGCCAGTATGGGGGACAGGGTCAGCAATCAGCCCCAGCATTTT
TRBD1	NA	TRBV18	TRBJ1-2	CASSPPKGAGGYTF	TGTGCCAGCTCACCACCGAAGGGGGCGGGTGGCTACACCTTC
NA	NA	TRBV5-6	TRBJ2-1	CASSLVVYNEQFF	TGTGCCAGCAGCTTGGTCGTCTACAATGAGCAGTTCTTC
NA	NA	TRBV20-1	TRBJ2-2	CSASDRKNTGELFF	TGCAGTGCTAGTGACAGAAAGAACACCGGGGAGCTGTTTTTT
NA	NA	TRBV4-1	TRBJ1-5	CASSQVLETFPQPQHF	TGCGCCAGCAGCCAAGTTCTGGAGACTTTTCCCCAGCCCCAGCATTTT
TRBD1	NA	TRBV7-9	TRBJ1-6	CASSLAPGGMDSPLHF	TGTGCCAGCAGCTTAGCCCCAGGGGGAATGGATTCACCCCTCCACTTT
NA	NA	TRBV19	TRBJ1-1	CASSIARGAWGTEAFF	TGTGCCAGTAGTATAGCTCGGGGGGCTTGGGGGACTGAAGCTTTCTTT
TRBD1	NA	TRBV5-4	TRBJ1-2	CASSAGTGAFNYGYTF	TGTGCCAGCAGCGCCGGGACAGGGGCCTTTAACTATGGCTACACCTTC
TRBD1	NA	TRBV11-3	TRBJ2-2	CAIGDRNTGELFF	TGTGCCATCGGGGACAGGAACACCGGGGAGCTGTTTTTT
TRBD1	NA	TRBV3-1/TRBV3-2	TRBJ1-6	CASSQVQGAFSPLHF	TGTGCCAGCAGCCAGGTGCAGGGGGCATTTTCACCCCTCCACTTT
TRBD1	NA	TRBV7-9	TRBJ1-4	CASSLTRQGWDEKLFF	TGTGCCAGCAGCCTCACTCGACAGGGATGGGACGAAAAACTGTTTTTT
TRBD1	NA	TRBV24-1	TRBJ2-2	CATSASDRGYTGELFF	TGTGCCACCAGTGCTTCTGACAGGGGCTACACCGGGGAGCTGTTTTTT
NA	NA	TRBV7-9	TRBJ2-2	CASSLYAGNTGELFF	TGTGCCAGCAGCTTATATGCAGGGAACACCGGGGAGCTGTTTTTT
TRBD2	NA	TRBV6-5	TRBJ2-1	CASSNLAGGYNEQFF	TGTGCCAGCAGCAACTTAGCGGGGGGTTACAATGAGCAGTTCTTC
TRBD1	NA	TRBV2	TRBJ2-1	CASSPTTGKERSYNEQFF	TGTGCCAGCAGCCCCACGACAGGGAAGGAGAGATCCTACAATGAGCAGTTCTTC
TRBD2	NA	TRBV4-1	TRBJ2-1	CASSLPQRGGPSYNEQFF	TGCGCCAGCAGCCTACCCCAGCGGGGGGGCCCCTCCTACAATGAGCAGTTCTTC
TRBD1	NA	TRBV20-1	TRBJ1-5	CSASAGGEVQPQHF	TGCAGTGCTAGTGCAGGGGGCGAGGTTCAGCCCCAGCATTTT
NA	NA	TRBV27	TRBJ2-3	CASSLPYSDTQYF	TGTGCCAGCAGTTTACCCTACTCAGATACGCAGTATTTT
TRBD1	NA	TRBV29-1	TRBJ1-1	CSVDTTGKAFF	TGCAGCGTTGACACGACAGGGAAAGCTTTCTTT
NA	NA	TRBV11-3	TRBJ2-5	CASSLGRGQETQYF	TGTGCCAGCAGCTTAGGGAGGGGCCAAGAGACCCAGTACTTC
TRBD2	NA	TRBV9	TRBJ2-5	CASSLAGGDQETQYF	TGTGCCAGCAGCTTAGCGGGGGGAGATCAAGAGACCCAGTACTTC
NA	NA	TRBV6-2/TRBV6-3	TRBJ2-6	CASSYPKGGPPRAGANVLTF	TGTGCCAGCAGTTACCCTAAAGGGGGACCCCCAAGGGCCGGGGCCAACGTCCTGACTTTC
TRBD1	NA	TRBV27	TRBJ1-2	CASTGQGGGGYTF	TGTGCCAGCACCGGACAGGGTGGGGGTGGCTACACCTTC
TRBD1	once	TRBV11-3	TRBJ1-3	CASSGTGAGGNTIYF	TGTGCCAGCAGCGGGACAGGGGCTGGTGGAAACACCATATATTTT
NA	NA	TRBV11-2	TRBJ2-7	CASTGDSYEQYF	TGTGCCAGCACCGGGGACTCCTACGAGCAGTACTTC
NA	NA	TRBV6-5	TRBJ1-6	CASSSGTPYYNSPLHF	TGTGCCAGCAGTTCCGGGACACCATACTATAATTCACCCCTCCACTTT
NA	NA	TRBV6-2/TRBV6-3	TRBJ2-3	CASSYDRLGTDTQYF	TGTGCCAGCAGTTACGACAGACTAGGCACAGATACGCAGTATTTT
TRBD1	NA	TRBV5-1	TRBJ1-2	CASSLTITGARGGYTF	TGCGCCAGCAGCTTAACAATAACAGGGGCCCGGGGAGGCTACACCTTC
NA	NA	TRBV5-1	TRBJ2-1	CASSLGAATYNEQFF	TGCGCCAGCAGCTTGGGGGCCGCTACCTACAATGAGCAGTTCTTC
TRBD1	NA	TRBV2	TRBJ2-5	CASSDRGKETQYF	TGTGCCAGCAGTGACAGGGGGAAAGAGACCCAGTACTTC
NA	few	TRBV27	TRBJ2-3	CARPVRGRTDTQYF	TGTGCCAGGCCAGTTCGGGGTCGCACAGATACGCAGTATTTT
NA	NA	TRBV10-3	TRBJ2-7	CAIMKDTGAYEQYF	TGTGCCATCATGAAAGATACGGGAGCCTACGAGCAGTACTTC
TRBD1	NA	TRBV27	TRBJ2-2	CASSITGVGELFF	TGTGCCAGCAGTATTACAGGGGTCGGGGAGCTGTTTTTT
NA	NA	TRBV4-1	TRBJ2-1	CASSSDWGLRNEQFF	TGCGCCAGCAGCTCGGATTGGGGGCTCCGGAATGAGCAGTTCTTC
NA	NA	TRBV7-2	TRBJ1-5	CASTSDRGQPQHF	TGTGCCAGCACCTCGGACCGGGGTCAGCCCCAGCATTTT
NA	once	TRBV11-2	TRBJ1-1	CASRLQGRAFF	TGTGCCAGTAGACTCCAAGGAAGAGCTTTCTTT
NA	once	TRBV27	TRBJ2-3	CASSPPGQSTDTQYF	TGTGCCAGCAGTCCACCGGGACAAAGCACAGATACGCAGTATTTT
TRBD1	NA	TRBV9	TRBJ1-2	CASSVEGTGGHGYTF	TGTGCCAGCAGCGTAGAGGGGACAGGGGGTCACGGCTACACCTTC
TRBD1	NA	TRBV27	TRBJ1-2	CASSFVGQVYGYTF	TGTGCCAGCAGTTTCGTCGGACAGGTCTATGGCTACACCTTC
TRBD2	NA	TRBV9	TRBJ2-5	CASSVGPSGMATQYF	TGTGCCAGCAGCGTAGGCCCTAGCGGGATGGCGACCCAGTACTTC
TRBD1	NA	TRBV6-5	TRBJ1-6	CASSTDRVRGSPLHF	TGTGCCAGCAGCACCGACAGGGTGCGGGGTTCACCCCTCCACTTT
TRBD1	NA	TRBV6-4	TRBJ2-3	CASARDRVTDTQYF	TGTGCCAGCGCCCGGGACAGGGTCACAGATACGCAGTATTTT
NA	few	TRBV9	TRBJ1-1	CASSAFGLPDTEAFF	TGTGCCAGCAGCGCCTTCGGTCTTCCGGACACTGAAGCTTTCTTT
NA	NA	TRBV6-5	TRBJ1-1	CASSYLGLNTEAFF	TGTGCCAGCAGTTACCTGGGACTCAACACTGAAGCTTTCTTT
TRBD1	NA	TRBV5-5	TRBJ1-1	CASSLAGGAEAFF	TGTGCCAGCAGCTTGGCAGGGGGAGCTGAAGCTTTCTTT
NA	NA	TRBV19	TRBJ1-4	CASRRTPSTNEKLFF	TGTGCCAGTAGACGGACACCCTCAACTAATGAAAAACTGTTTTTT
TRBD1	NA	TRBV5-1	TRBJ2-7	CASSLRTGTYEQYF	TGCGCCAGCAGCCTCCGGACAGGGACGTACGAGCAGTACTTC
NA	NA	TRBV30	TRBJ1-2	CAWSLADYGYTF	TGTGCCTGGAGTCTCGCAGACTATGGCTACACCTTC